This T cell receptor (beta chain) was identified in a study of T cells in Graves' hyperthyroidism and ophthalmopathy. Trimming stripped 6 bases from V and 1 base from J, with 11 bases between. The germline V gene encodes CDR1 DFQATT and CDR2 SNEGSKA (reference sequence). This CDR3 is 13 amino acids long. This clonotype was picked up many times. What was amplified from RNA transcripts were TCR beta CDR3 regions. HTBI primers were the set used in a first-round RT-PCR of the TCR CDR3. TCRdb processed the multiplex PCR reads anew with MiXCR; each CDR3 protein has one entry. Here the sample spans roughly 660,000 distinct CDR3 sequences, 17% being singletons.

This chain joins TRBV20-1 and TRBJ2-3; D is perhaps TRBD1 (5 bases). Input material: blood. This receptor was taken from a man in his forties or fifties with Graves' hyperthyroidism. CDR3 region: CSASLGGTDTQYF. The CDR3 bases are TGCAGTGCGAGTCTAGGGGGCACAGATACGCAGTATTTT.